Listed here is a single TCR beta chain. What it binds is unknown. This table comes from immunoSEQ multiplex PCR, and its TCRdb copy is limited to in-frame clones, with some not included. The top ten clones hold 0.95% to 1.3% of a sample with tens of thousands of clones, about 90% of them seen once. V was clipped by 11 bases and J by 9 bases, with 17 bases between them. In germline, CDR1 is LNHDA, CDR2 SQIVND (reference sequence). CDR3 size: 11 residues. The source of the sample is a study of T cells in localized non-small cell lung cancer. Notes on the study in general: Owing to sequencing of a solitary tumor region, heterogeneity cannot be discounted. Tumor trailed uninvolved adjacent lung in T cell clonality, which peaked there. Within adjacent lung there appeared a median roughly 60 of the top 100 tumor clones. The study linked higher blood T cell density to longer overall survival.

Sequenced here: peripheral blood, sampled before any cancer treatment. The clonotype comes from a woman aged 40 to 75 with stage I lung adenocarcinoma. The gene calls are TRBV19 and TRBJ2-7; D not certain. The CDR3 bases are TGTGCCGGCACGGGCGACACAGTGCAGTACTTC. This translates into CAGTGDTVQYF.